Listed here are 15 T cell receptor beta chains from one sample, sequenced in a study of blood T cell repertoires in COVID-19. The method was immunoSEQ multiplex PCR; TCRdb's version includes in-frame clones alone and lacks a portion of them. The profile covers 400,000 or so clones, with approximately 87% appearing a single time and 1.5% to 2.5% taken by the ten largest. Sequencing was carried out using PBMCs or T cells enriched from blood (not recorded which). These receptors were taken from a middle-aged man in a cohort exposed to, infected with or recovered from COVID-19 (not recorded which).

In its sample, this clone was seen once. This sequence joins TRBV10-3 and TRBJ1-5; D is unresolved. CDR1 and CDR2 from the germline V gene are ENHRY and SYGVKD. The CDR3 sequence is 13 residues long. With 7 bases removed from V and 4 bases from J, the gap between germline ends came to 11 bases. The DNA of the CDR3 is TGTGCCATCAAAGGCCCGGGAAATCAGCCCCAGCATTTT. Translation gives CAIKGPGNQPQHF.

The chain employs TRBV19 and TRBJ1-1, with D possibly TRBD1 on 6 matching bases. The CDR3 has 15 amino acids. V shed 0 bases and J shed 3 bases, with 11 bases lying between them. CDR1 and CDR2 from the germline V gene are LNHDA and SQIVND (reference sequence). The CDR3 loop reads CASSIDPGEDTEAFF. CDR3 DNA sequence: TGTGCCAGTAGTATAGATCCAGGGGAAGACACTGAAGCTTTCTTT.

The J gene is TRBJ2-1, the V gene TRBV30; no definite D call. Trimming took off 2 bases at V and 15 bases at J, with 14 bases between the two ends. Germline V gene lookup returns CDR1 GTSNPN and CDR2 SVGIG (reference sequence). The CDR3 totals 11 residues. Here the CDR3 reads CAWSSVAERFF. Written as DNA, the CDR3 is TGTGCCTGGAGTTCCGTAGCCGAACGGTTCTTC.

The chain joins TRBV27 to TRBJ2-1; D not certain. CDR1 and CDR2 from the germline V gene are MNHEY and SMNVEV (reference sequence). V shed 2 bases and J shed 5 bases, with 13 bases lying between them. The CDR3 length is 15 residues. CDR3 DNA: TGTGCCAGCAGTTTAGAGGTCGGATTTCACAATGAGCAGTTCTTC. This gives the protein CASSLEVGFHNEQFF.

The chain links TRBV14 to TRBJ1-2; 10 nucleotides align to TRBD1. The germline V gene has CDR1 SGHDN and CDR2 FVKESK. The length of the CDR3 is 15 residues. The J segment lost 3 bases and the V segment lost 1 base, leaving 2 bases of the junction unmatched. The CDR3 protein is CASSQVGTGDYGYTF. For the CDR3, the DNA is TGTGCCAGCAGCCAAGTTGGGACAGGGGACTATGGCTACACCTTC.

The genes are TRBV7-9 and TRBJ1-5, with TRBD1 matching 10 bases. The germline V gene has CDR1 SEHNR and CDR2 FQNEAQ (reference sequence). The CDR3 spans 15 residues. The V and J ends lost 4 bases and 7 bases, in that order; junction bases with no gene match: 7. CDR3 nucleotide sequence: TGTGCCAGCAGCTCGACGACAGGGGGCGGGCAGCCCCAGCATTTT. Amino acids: CASSSTTGGGQPQHF. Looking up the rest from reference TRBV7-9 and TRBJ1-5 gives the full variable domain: DTGVSQNPRHKITKRGQNVTFRCDPISEHNRLYWYRQTLGQGPEFLTYFQNEAQLEKSRLLSDRFSAERPKGSFSTLEIQRTEQGDSAMYLCASSSTTGGGQPQHFGDGTRLSIL.

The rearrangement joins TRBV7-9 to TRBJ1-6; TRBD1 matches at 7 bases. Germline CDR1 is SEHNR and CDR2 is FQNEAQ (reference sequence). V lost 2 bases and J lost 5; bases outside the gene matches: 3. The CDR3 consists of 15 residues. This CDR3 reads CASSLLTGNNSPLHF. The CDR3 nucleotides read TGTGCCAGCAGCTTACTGACAGGGAATAATTCACCCCTCCACTTT. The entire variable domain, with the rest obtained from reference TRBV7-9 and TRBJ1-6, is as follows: DTGVSQNPRHKITKRGQNVTFRCDPISEHNRLYWYRQTLGQGPEFLTYFQNEAQLEKSRLLSDRFSAERPKGSFSTLEIQRTEQGDSAMYLCASSLLTGNNSPLHFGNGTRLTVT.

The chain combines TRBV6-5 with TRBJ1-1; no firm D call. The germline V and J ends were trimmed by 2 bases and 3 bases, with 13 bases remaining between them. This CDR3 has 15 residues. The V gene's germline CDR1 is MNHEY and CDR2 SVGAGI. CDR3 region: CASSYNRRGDTEAFF. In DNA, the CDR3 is TGTGCCAGCAGTTACAATCGCCGGGGAGACACTGAAGCTTTCTTT.

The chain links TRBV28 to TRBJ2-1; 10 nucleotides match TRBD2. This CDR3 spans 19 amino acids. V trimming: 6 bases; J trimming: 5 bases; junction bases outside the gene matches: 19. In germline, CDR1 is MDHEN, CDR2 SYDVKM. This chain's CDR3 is CASRGGTGILAGTNNEQFF. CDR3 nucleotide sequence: TGTGCCAGCAGAGGGGGGACGGGCATACTAGCGGGGACTAACAATGAGCAGTTCTTC.

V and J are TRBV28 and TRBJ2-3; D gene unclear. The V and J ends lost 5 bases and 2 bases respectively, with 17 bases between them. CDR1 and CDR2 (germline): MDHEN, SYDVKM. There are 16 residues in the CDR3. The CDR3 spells CASSRGSSTYTDTQYF. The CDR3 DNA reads TGTGCCAGCAGTCGAGGAAGCAGTACCTACACAGATACGCAGTATTTT.

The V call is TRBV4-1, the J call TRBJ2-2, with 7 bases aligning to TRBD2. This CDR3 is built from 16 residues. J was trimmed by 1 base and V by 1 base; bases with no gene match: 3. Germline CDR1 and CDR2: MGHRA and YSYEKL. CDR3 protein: CASSQAASGNTGELFF. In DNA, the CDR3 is TGCGCCAGCAGCCAAGCCGCTAGCGGGAACACCGGGGAGCTGTTTTTT.

The CDR3 bases are TGTGCCAGCAGGGAGAACAATGAGCAGTTCTTC. It encodes CASRENNEQFF. The chain uses TRBV6-5 and TRBJ2-1, with D hard to call. The CDR3 is made up of 11 amino acids. Between the trimmed V and J ends, which lost 6 bases and 5 bases, there was a span of 5 bases. Germline CDR1 MNHEY, CDR2 SVGAGI.

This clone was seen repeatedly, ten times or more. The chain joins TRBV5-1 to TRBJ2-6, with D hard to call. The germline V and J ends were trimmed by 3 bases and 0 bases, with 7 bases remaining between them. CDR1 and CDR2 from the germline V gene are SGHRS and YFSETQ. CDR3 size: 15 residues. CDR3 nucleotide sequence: TGCGCCAGCAGCTCTCTCAGCTCTGGGGCCAACGTCCTGACTTTC. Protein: CASSSLSSGANVLTF.

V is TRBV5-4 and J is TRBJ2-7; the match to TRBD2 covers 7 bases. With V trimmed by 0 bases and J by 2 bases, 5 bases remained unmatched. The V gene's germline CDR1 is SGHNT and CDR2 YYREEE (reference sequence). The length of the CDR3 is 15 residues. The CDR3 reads CASSLGLAATYEQYF. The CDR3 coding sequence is TGTGCCAGCAGCTTGGGTCTAGCGGCTACCTACGAGCAGTACTTC.

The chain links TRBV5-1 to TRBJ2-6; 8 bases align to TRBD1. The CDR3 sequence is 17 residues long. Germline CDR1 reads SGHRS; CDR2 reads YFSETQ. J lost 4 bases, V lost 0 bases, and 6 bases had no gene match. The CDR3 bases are TGCGCCAGCAGCTTGGTACAGGGGGTTAGCGGGGCCAACGTCCTGACTTTC. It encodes CASSLVQGVSGANVLTF.